Below are 14 T cell receptor beta chains sequenced from a single sample in a study of blood T cell repertoires in COVID-19. Sequenced by immunoSEQ multiplex PCR; TCRdb stores in-frame clones only, minus some. The profile shows some 150,000 clones, roughly 88% of them singletons. Sequences were obtained from peripheral blood. The receptors were gathered from a woman aged 55-70 years with COVID-19, enrolled during active disease.

The V and J genes are TRBV2 and TRBJ1-2; 10 positions agree with TRBD1. CDR1 and CDR2 (germline): SNHLY, FYNNEI. Trimming at V came to 6 bases and at J to 5 bases, leaving 3 bases not matched to a gene. CDR3 length: 13 residues. The CDR3 region has the DNA TGTGCCAGCAGGACAGGGGGCTGGTATGGCTACACCTTC. It is translated as CASRTGGWYGYTF. The variable domain in full, completed from reference TRBV2 and TRBJ1-2, reads EPEVTQTPSHQVTQMGQEVILRCVPISNHLYFYWYRQILGQKVEFLVSFYNNEISEKSEIFDDQFSVERPDGSNFTLKIRSTKLEDSAMYFCASRTGGWYGYTFGSGTRLTVV.

This chain links TRBV3-1 (or the pseudogene TRBV3-2) with TRBJ1-1; tentatively, D is TRBD1 (6 bases). Per germline, CDR1 LGHDT and CDR2 YNNKEL (reference sequence). This CDR3 is 16 amino acids long. The V and J ends lost 1 base and 4 bases respectively, with 16 bases between them. The CDR3 bases are TGTGCCAGCAGCCAAGGATCCTGGGGGCCGGGCACTGAAGCTTTCTTT. The encoded protein is CASSQGSWGPGTEAFF.

CDR3 in amino acids: CASSIHREGDEQFF. The CDR3 DNA is TGTGCCAGCAGCATCCACAGGGAGGGGGATGAGCAGTTCTTC. V is TRBV2 and J is TRBJ2-1; possible D gene TRBD2, 7 bases. V dropped 6 bases and J dropped 8 bases, with 17 bases sitting between them. The CDR3 is 14 residues long. The germline V gene encodes CDR1 SNHLY and CDR2 FYNNEI.

This chain connects TRBV29-1 to TRBJ2-1, with 8 bases fitting TRBD2. The CDR3 consists of 15 residues. The junction had 12 bases not matched to a gene; V was cut back by 4 bases and J by 7 bases. The germline gives CDR1 SQVTM, CDR2 ANQGSEA. The CDR3 protein is CSVGKLADVGNEQFF. For the CDR3, the DNA is TGCAGCGTTGGAAAACTAGCGGATGTTGGTAATGAGCAGTTCTTC.

The V gene is TRBV28, the J gene TRBJ1-2; a possible D gene is TRBD1 (6 bases). The CDR3 is 14 amino acids. Germline V gives CDR1 MDHEN, CDR2 SYDVKM. V was cut by 6 bases and J by 4 bases, with 15 bases left in between. This CDR3 reads CASSAGGGPYGYTF. CDR3 coding DNA: TGTGCCAGCAGCGCGGGTGGGGGCCCCTATGGCTACACCTTC.

This clone was picked up one time. CDR3 coding DNA: TGTGCCAGCAGCCAGACAGGGGGCGAGGGCACTGAAGCTTTCTTT. It encodes CASSQTGGEGTEAFF. The genes are TRBV7-9 and TRBJ1-1, with 10 bases matching TRBD1. V gave up 5 bases and J gave up 4 bases; unmatched junction bases: 7. In germline, CDR1 is SEHNR, CDR2 FQNEAQ (reference sequence). The CDR3 is 15 amino acids.

This sequence joins TRBV7-6 and TRBJ2-2; 7 bases line up with TRBD1. Germline assignment: CDR1 SGHVS and CDR2 FNYEAQ. V shed 5 bases and J 0 bases; nucleotides not matched to a gene: 6. The CDR3 length is 16 residues. The CDR3 DNA reads TGTGCCAGCAGCGCCGGACAGGCCACGAACACCGGGGAGCTGTTTTTT. Its protein product is CASSAGQATNTGELFF.

The chain recombines TRBV5-8 with TRBJ1-2; D is undetermined. The V gene's germline CDR1 is SGHTS and CDR2 YDEGEE. This CDR3 comprises 16 residues. V dropped 1 base and J dropped 4 bases, with 17 bases sitting between them. DNA of the CDR3: TGTGCCAGCAGCTTGTCGGGGTTGTCGGCCGCCTATGGCTACACCTTC. Its translation: CASSLSGLSAAYGYTF.

This clone showed up just a few times. V and J are TRBV11-3 and TRBJ2-4, with TRBD2 matching 8 bases. From germline, CDR1 is SGHNT and CDR2 YENEEA. The CDR3 has 15 amino acids. The V and J ends lost 1 base and 7 bases, in that order; junction bases with no gene match: 6. CDR3 nucleotides: TGTGCCAGCAGCTTAGGAGGGACTAGGGGCAACATTCAGTACTTC. Protein: CASSLGGTRGNIQYF.

V is TRBV10-3 and J is TRBJ2-7; 8 nucleotides match TRBD1. Germline CDR1 is ENHRY and CDR2 is SYGVKD. CDR3 length: 13 amino acids. V dropped 6 bases and J dropped 2; count of bases not matched to a gene: 3. The CDR3 DNA is TGTGCCATCAGCGGGACAGGAACCTACGAGCAGTACTTC. Translated, it gives CAISGTGTYEQYF.

This chain connects TRBV3-1 (or the pseudogene TRBV3-2) to TRBJ2-7; 11 bases line up with TRBD2. The V gene's germline CDR1 is LGHDT and CDR2 YNNKEL (reference sequence). The CDR3 loop spans 16 amino acids. V lost 4 bases and J lost 4; bases outside the gene matches: 9. CDR3 in DNA: TGTGCCAGCAGCCCTGGCGCTAGCGGGGGGTGGTACGAGCAGTACTTC. This translates into CASSPGASGGWYEQYF.

The sample holds a few counts of this clone. The chain links TRBV19 to TRBJ1-3; D is possibly TRBD1 (6 bases). Trimming removed 4 bases at V and 2 bases at J, with 15 bases between. The CDR3 has 16 residues. From germline, CDR1 is LNHDA and CDR2 SQIVND (reference sequence). CDR3 protein: CASSNTQGTAGNTIYF. The CDR3 region has the DNA TGTGCCAGTAGTAACACGCAGGGGACGGCTGGAAACACCATATATTTT.

This clone was counted once. The rearrangement uses TRBV5-4 and TRBJ1-3; tentative D call: TRBD1 (6 bases). The CDR3 loop spans 14 amino acids. Trimming left V 7 bases short and J 3 bases short, with 14 bases between. CDR1 and CDR2 (germline): SGHNT, YYREEE (reference sequence). CDR3 amino acids: CASGGQGYGNTIYF. In DNA form, the CDR3 reads TGTGCCAGCGGGGGCCAGGGGTATGGAAACACCATATATTTT.

This clone is a singleton in its sample. The rearrangement links TRBV7-8 to TRBJ2-3, with 9 bases lining up with TRBD1. The germline CDR1 and CDR2 sequences are SGHVS and FQNEAQ. Germline trimming cut 1 base from V and 4 bases from J; bases unmatched to any gene: 0. CDR3 size: 14 residues. CDR3 in amino acids: CASSLGDRADTQYF. CDR3 coding DNA: TGTGCCAGCAGCTTAGGGGACAGGGCAGATACGCAGTATTTT.